This is a list of T cell receptor beta chains from one sample in a study of T cell responses to AZD1222 COVID-19 vaccine. The table came from immunoSEQ multiplex PCR; TCRdb's copy has only in-frame clones and leaves some out. The sample contains about 120,000 clones, about 90% of which appear only once. The source was peripheral blood, collected on day 0 of AZD1222 vaccination. These TCRs come from an adult in good health. CDR3s include the opening cysteine and the closing phenylalanine or tryptophan. D genes are given only for firm matches. Clone size is shown for a subset of rows, as once, few, many or a class of expanded clone.

J gene: TRBJ2-7; clone size: .; V gene: TRBV12-3/TRBV12-4; D gene: .; CDR3 protein: CASSPRGVEQYF; CDR3 DNA: TGTGCCAGCAGCCCCCGAGGGGTCGAGCAGTACTTC
J gene: TRBJ2-3; clone size: .; V gene: TRBV21-1; D gene: .; CDR3 protein: CASSSGRGPGDTQYF; CDR3 DNA: TGTGCCAGCAGCTCAGGCAGGGGGCCAGGAGATACGCAGTATTTT
J gene: TRBJ1-1; clone size: .; V gene: TRBV30; D gene: TRBD1; CDR3 protein: CAWTRQGNTEAFF; CDR3 DNA: TGTGCCTGGACAAGACAGGGGAACACTGAAGCTTTCTTT
J gene: TRBJ2-7; clone size: .; V gene: TRBV11-2; D gene: .; CDR3 protein: CASSFYSQREQYF; CDR3 DNA: TGTGCCAGCAGCTTTTACAGCCAGCGCGAGCAGTACTTC
J gene: TRBJ2-5; clone size: .; V gene: TRBV18; D gene: .; CDR3 protein: CASSQGRETQYF; CDR3 DNA: TGTGCCAGCTCACAAGGCAGAGAGACCCAGTACTTC
J gene: TRBJ1-3; clone size: .; V gene: TRBV6-5; D gene: .; CDR3 protein: CASRAWTGNTIYF; CDR3 DNA: TGTGCCAGCAGAGCCTGGACTGGAAACACCATATATTTT
J gene: TRBJ2-2; clone size: .; V gene: TRBV29-1; D gene: TRBD1; CDR3 protein: CSATLGQGNTGELFF; CDR3 DNA: TGCAGCGCAACCCTGGGACAGGGGAACACCGGGGAGCTGTTTTTT
J gene: TRBJ2-5; clone size: .; V gene: TRBV5-1; D gene: TRBD2; CDR3 protein: CASSWGASGSQETQYF; CDR3 DNA: TGCGCCAGCAGCTGGGGGGCTAGCGGGAGTCAAGAGACCCAGTACTTC
J gene: TRBJ2-7; clone size: once; V gene: TRBV19; D gene: .; CDR3 protein: CASSMGPGSQYEQYF; CDR3 DNA: TGTGCCAGTAGTATGGGTCCTGGGTCCCAGTACGAGCAGTACTTC
J gene: TRBJ2-5; clone size: .; V gene: TRBV3-1/TRBV3-2; D gene: .; CDR3 protein: CASSQDARQTQYF; CDR3 DNA: TGTGCCAGCAGCCAAGATGCGAGGCAGACCCAGTACTTC
J gene: TRBJ1-2; clone size: .; V gene: TRBV30; D gene: .; CDR3 protein: CAWGMGSYGYTF; CDR3 DNA: TGTGCCTGGGGGATGGGTAGCTATGGCTACACCTTC
J gene: TRBJ1-1; clone size: .; V gene: TRBV20-1; D gene: .; CDR3 protein: CSASRITEAFF; CDR3 DNA: TGCAGTGCTAGTAGGATTACTGAAGCTTTCTTT
J gene: TRBJ2-2; clone size: .; V gene: TRBV11-3; D gene: TRBD1; CDR3 protein: CASKMDRETSGELFF; CDR3 DNA: TGTGCCAGCAAAATGGACAGGGAGACCTCCGGGGAGCTGTTTTTT
J gene: TRBJ1-5; clone size: .; V gene: TRBV7-2; D gene: .; CDR3 protein: CASSLEQNQPQHF; CDR3 DNA: TGTGCCAGCAGCTTAGAACAGAATCAGCCCCAGCATTTT
J gene: TRBJ1-4; clone size: .; V gene: TRBV27; D gene: .; CDR3 protein: CASSLKGGEGNEKLFF; CDR3 DNA: TGTGCCAGCAGTTTAAAGGGTGGAGAGGGTAATGAAAAACTGTTTTTT
J gene: TRBJ1-1; clone size: few; V gene: TRBV19; D gene: .; CDR3 protein: CASSADRGNTEAFF; CDR3 DNA: TGTGCCAGTAGCGCGGACCGAGGGAACACTGAAGCTTTCTTT
J gene: TRBJ2-7; clone size: .; V gene: TRBV7-9; D gene: .; CDR3 protein: CASSLSSYSYEQYF; CDR3 DNA: TGTGCCAGCAGCTTAAGCAGTTACTCCTACGAGCAGTACTTC
J gene: TRBJ2-1; clone size: .; V gene: TRBV24-1; D gene: .; CDR3 protein: CATSDRTSGEQFF; CDR3 DNA: TGTGCCACCAGTGACCGGACATCTGGTGAGCAGTTCTTC